Included here is one T cell receptor beta chain sequence, with context. Time point reported: newly diagnosed GD, antithyroid drugs for less than 3 months. Researchers made the TCR library from RNA that was extracted from PBMCs. An endocrinology department in Xi'an, China, recruited the patients. Arm-PCR of CDR3 regions and iRepertoire HTBI primers were used to build TCR beta libraries. TCRdb re-called the multiplex PCR reads with MiXCR, one entry per CDR3 protein. The table has roughly 500,000 distinct CDR3 sequences, 9.5% to 15% seen once. These data are taken from a study of regulatory T cells in long-lasting Graves disease. These data were likewise used in another study, on T cells in Graves' hyperthyroidism and ophthalmopathy.

This TCR was recovered from a woman aged 30 to 39 with Graves disease. This specimen was peripheral blood mononuclear cells (PBMCs), taken at new diagnosis, from a patient treated with antithyroid drugs.

The DNA of the CDR3 is TGTGCCAGCAGTGGGGACAGGCTATGGGTTTTCTTT. Its protein is CASSGDRLWVFF. The V gene is TRBV6-1, the J gene TRBJ1-1; 8 bases align to TRBD1. This CDR3 comprises 12 residues. J gave up 13 bases and V 4 bases, and 8 bases lay outside the gene matches. The germline CDR1 and CDR2 sequences are MNHNS and SASEGT.